This T cell receptor (beta chain) was identified in a study of blood T cells in healthy people across ages. Study results and caveats: Diversity estimates from one million T cells were considered underestimates.

A second about 7 to 12 cycle PCR used barcoded and J-beta primers. All samples yielded 3 million or more CDR3-containing paired-end reads. TCRdb passed the 5' RACE reads through MiXCR, listing each CDR3 protein once. The sample consists of about 750,000 distinct CDR3 sequences, around half of them appearing once. CDR3 length equals 12 residues. V dropped 9 bases and J dropped 8 bases, with 16 bases sitting between them. The donors, aged about 6 to 90, were healthy Caucasians from Russia. Investigators took ten milliliters of peripheral blood from every donor. As to this clonotype: Its target is not known.

Sequenced material: blood. The sequence was collected from a man aged 80 or over in good health. The chain links TRBV12-3 or TRBV12-4 to TRBJ1-2; D perhaps matches TRBD1 (6 bases). For the CDR3, the DNA is TGTGCCAGTAGCCGTCAGGGGAGGGGCTACACCTTC. It is translated as CASSRQGRGYTF.